The following is a T cell receptor beta chain sequence with its context. These data belong to a study of blood T cell repertoires in COVID-19. Study-level background: Collection of acute and convalescent COVID-19 samples took place in the United States, Italy and Spain.

V lost 6 bases and J lost 3; bases outside the gene matches: 11. Germline V CDR1 and CDR2: MNHEY, SVGAGI. CDR3 length equals 15 residues. Assay used: immunoSEQ multiplex PCR; TCRdb lists only in-frame clones, some missing. Among a few hundred thousand clones listed, approximately 90% were seen once. Participants were aged roughly 18 to 90 years, lived in over 20 US areas, and enrolled virtually. Participants were placed into cohorts based on the clinical history they reported. Sequencing input: PBMCs or T cells enriched from blood (not recorded which). V usage is TRBV6-5 and J usage is TRBJ2-7; 7 bases match TRBD2. The TCR originated in a woman between 35 and 50 years old who had been exposed to COVID-19. Written as DNA, the CDR3 is TGTGCCAGCAGACCCTCCCTTACGGGGGGCTACGAGCAGTACTTC. Translating it yields CASRPSLTGGYEQYF.